A selection of T cell receptor beta chains follows, all from one sample in a study of T cell repertoires in cytomegalovirus infection. MiXCR was run by TCRdb on the reads, yielding one entry per CDR3 protein. The table shows tens of thousands of distinct CDR3 sequences, with more than 25% occurring only once. Their cognate antigens are unknown. Sequencing used CD8+ T cells from cultured PBMCs, obtained from culture after CMV antigen stimulation. Receptor source: a human donor in good health (CMV status not recorded). Some clones in this sample may be carry-over from other donors' samples. The CDR3 runs from the conserved cysteine through the conserved F or W. Clone size appears in some rows only: once, few, many, or a class for an expanded clone.

J gene | clone size | V gene | CDR3 protein
TRBJ1-1 | NA | TRBV29-1 | CSVRAGETTEAFF
TRBJ1-2 | NA | TRBV20-1 | CSARDYGGGRGATNYGYTF
TRBJ1-1 | few | TRBV2 | CASSPGQMNTEAFF
TRBJ2-3 | NA | TRBV6-1 | CASSSTGFGTDTQYF
TRBJ2-3 | many | TRBV5-8 | CASSSGQGIITDTQYF
TRBJ2-5 | NA | TRBV12-3/TRBV12-4 | CASSLRDSQETQYF
TRBJ2-5 | many | TRBV6-1 | CASGRLAGSGETQYF
TRBJ2-7 | few | TRBV6-6 | CASSYSAAASYEQYF
TRBJ2-2 | few | TRBV20-1 | CSARPLAGGPRTGELFF
TRBJ1-6 | many | TRBV19 | CASSTRQENSPLHF
TRBJ2-1 | many | TRBV7-9 | CASSLVSGSNEQFF
TRBJ2-7 | NA | TRBV5-1 | CASSLAPAGEGNEQYF
TRBJ2-3 | once | TRBV30 | CAWSVGTGSTDTQYF
TRBJ1-1 | NA | TRBV5-4 | CASSPGDRITEAFF
TRBJ1-1 | NA | TRBV19 | CASSISHTGWRLDTEAFF
TRBJ2-6 | NA | TRBV9 | CASSANTGANVLTF
TRBJ1-2 | NA | TRBV19 | CASSISPGSSYGYTF
TRBJ2-3 | NA | TRBV5-8 | CASSSHGQGTTDTQYF
TRBJ2-1 | NA | TRBV5-8 | CASSLVGQGIHEQFF
TRBJ2-1 | NA | TRBV7-3 | CASSLTAAGQIYNEQFF
TRBJ2-3 | NA | TRBV28 | CASSSWTSGGRGGTDTQYF
TRBJ2-7 | many | TRBV10-3 | CAISESNEQYF
TRBJ2-2 | many | TRBV7-9 | CASRPPGHNTGELFF
TRBJ2-7 | many | TRBV12-3/TRBV12-4 | CASRLTGGLNEQYF
TRBJ2-1 | few | TRBV11-2 | CASSLTSGKNNEQFF
TRBJ2-7 | few | TRBV27 | CASSILTGNEQYF
TRBJ2-5 | few | TRBV29-1 | CSVGRQGDRGETQYF
TRBJ1-5 | NA | TRBV19 | CASSRDSLSNQPQHF
TRBJ1-1 | NA | TRBV13 | CASRLGFGALTEAFF
TRBJ2-2 | NA | TRBV29-1 | CSVEEFTGRASTGELFF
TRBJ2-7 | NA | TRBV27 | CASSRQGVGEQYF
TRBJ2-1 | many | TRBV11-2 | CASRLGAGLAGDEQFF
TRBJ1-2 | NA | TRBV3-1 | CASSQGGALTYGYTF
TRBJ2-4 | NA | TRBV5-1 | CASSLAPKNIQYF
TRBJ2-7 | few | TRBV4-3 | CASSQGSQRGDYEQYF
TRBJ1-2 | few | TRBV5-1 | CASSLDSYGYTF
TRBJ1-5 | NA | TRBV6-6 | CASSYSDGEVQPQHF
TRBJ2-1 | NA | TRBV7-6 | CASRPTGTQQFF
TRBJ2-7 | NA | TRBV10-3 | CAFGTGTNEQYF
TRBJ2-2 | NA | TRBV12-3/TRBV12-4 | CASRQDTGELFF
TRBJ1-4 | NA | TRBV27 | CASSRRATNEKLFF
TRBJ2-7 | NA | TRBV11-2 | CASSLADSFYEQYF
TRBJ1-5 | many | TRBV7-2 | CASSLRGGGNQPQHF
TRBJ1-5 | few | TRBV27 | CASSLRRGDQPQHF
TRBJ1-5 | once | TRBV27 | CASSYGRSNQPQHF
TRBJ2-1 | NA | TRBV30 | CACGTNRDPRFF
TRBJ2-1 | few | TRBV5-1 | CASSLTRSNEQFF
TRBJ2-1 | few | TRBV7-8 | CASSPRGTSGEQFF
TRBJ2-1 | NA | TRBV7-9 | CASSLVRNLDNEQFF
TRBJ1-1 | once | TRBV9 | CASSGAGDRGTEAFF
TRBJ1-1 | many | TRBV7-6 | CASSLGEGVVNTEAFF
TRBJ1-2 | NA | TRBV7-8 | CASSPWGGEANYGYTF
TRBJ1-1 | medium-sized | TRBV7-2 | CASSAQRDSEAFF